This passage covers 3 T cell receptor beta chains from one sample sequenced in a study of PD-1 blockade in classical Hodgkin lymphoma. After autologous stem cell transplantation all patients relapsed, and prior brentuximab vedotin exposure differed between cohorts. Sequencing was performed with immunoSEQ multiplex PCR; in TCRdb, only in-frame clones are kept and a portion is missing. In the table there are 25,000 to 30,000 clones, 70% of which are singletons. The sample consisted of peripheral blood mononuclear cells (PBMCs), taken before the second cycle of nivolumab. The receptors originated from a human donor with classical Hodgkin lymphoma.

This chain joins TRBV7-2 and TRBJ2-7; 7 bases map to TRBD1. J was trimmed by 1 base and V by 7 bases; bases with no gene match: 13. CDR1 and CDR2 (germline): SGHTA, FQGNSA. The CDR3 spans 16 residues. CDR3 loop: CASKRQGRQQSYEQYV. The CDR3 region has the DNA TGTGCCAGCAAAAGACAGGGCCGCCAACAGTCCTACGAGCAGTACGTC.

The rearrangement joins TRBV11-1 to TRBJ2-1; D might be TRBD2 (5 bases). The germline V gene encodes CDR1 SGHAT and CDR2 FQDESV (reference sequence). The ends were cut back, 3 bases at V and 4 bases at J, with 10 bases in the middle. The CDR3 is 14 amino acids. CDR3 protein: CASSLDWTYNEQFF. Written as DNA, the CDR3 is TGTGCCAGCAGCTTGGACTGGACTTACAATGAGCAGTTCTTC.

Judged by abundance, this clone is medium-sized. The CDR3 sequence is CASSQTSGSLNEQFF. For the CDR3, the DNA is TGTGCCAGCTCACAGACTAGCGGGAGTTTGAATGAGCAGTTCTTC. This chain connects TRBV18 to TRBJ2-1, with 12 bases that match TRBD2. Germline V lookup: CDR1 KGHSH, CDR2 LQKENI. V shed 4 bases and J 7 bases; nucleotides not matched to a gene: 5. The CDR3 consists of 15 residues.